This T cell receptor (beta chain) was identified in a study of T and B cells in COVID-19 patients. Study details: Median age was approximately 35 years in the recovered cohort and approximately 72 years in the active-infection cohort.

Multiplex PCR with BIOMED2 TRB-A/B primer pools amplified TRB rearrangements. TCRdb used MiXCR to reprocess the multiplex PCR reads, holding one entry per CDR3 protein. Of around 9,000 distinct CDR3 sequences in the sample, approximately 33% were seen once. With regard to this clonotype: Its target is unknown.

TRB was amplified from about 250-500 ng of blood genomic DNA. V shed 9 bases and J shed 1 base, with 12 bases lying between them. The CDR3 runs to 13 residues. Germline V gene lookup returns CDR1 LNHDA and CDR2 SQIVND (reference sequence). Findings and limits, study-wide: The recovered cohort had roughly 2,200 exclusive TCR clusters, including approximately 31 low generation probability clusters.

The chain couples TRBV19 to TRBJ2-5; possible D gene TRBD2, 6 bases. Sequencing was performed on blood. This TCR derives from a human donor who had recovered from COVID-19. CDR3 loop: CASSHGGQETQYF. The DNA of the CDR3 is TGTGCCAGCAGCCACGGGGGCCAAGAGACCCAGTACTTC. The full variable domain, in which reference TRBV19 and TRBJ2-5 provide the parts outside the CDR3, is DGGITQSPKYLFRKEGQNVTLSCEQNLNHDAMYWYRQDPGQGLRLIYYSQIVNDFQKGDIAEGYSVSREKKESFPLTVTSAQKNPTAFYLCASSHGGQETQYFGPGTRLLVL.